The sequence of this TCR beta chain was determined in a study of siplizumab effects on memory and regulatory T cells. V lost 1 base to trimming and J lost 8 bases, with 12 bases between them. CDR3 length: 14 amino acids. Germline assignment: CDR1 SGHVS and CDR2 FQNEAQ. In each sample, 85,000 to 100,000 TCR templates were assayed. TCRdb's table, derived via immunoSEQ multiplex PCR, lists solely in-frame clones and lacks some. Among over 70,000 clones, 85% to 95% were seen once, and the ten largest hold approximately 18%. Study-level results: Some alloreactive sequences were traceable to unstimulated CD4+ memory cells, and siplizumab significantly reduced them. Contribution to the alloresponse seemed major for naive T cells, which also seemed more diverse than memory cells.

This clone was counted once. Its target is not known. The sequence came from a human donor in good health. The rearrangement joins TRBV7-8 to TRBJ2-1, with D hard to call. Sequenced sample: CD8+ T cells sorted from blood. For the CDR3, the DNA is TGTGCCAGCAGCTTAGGGACCGCCGCCGATGAGCAGTTCTTC. Amino acids: CASSLGTAADEQFF.